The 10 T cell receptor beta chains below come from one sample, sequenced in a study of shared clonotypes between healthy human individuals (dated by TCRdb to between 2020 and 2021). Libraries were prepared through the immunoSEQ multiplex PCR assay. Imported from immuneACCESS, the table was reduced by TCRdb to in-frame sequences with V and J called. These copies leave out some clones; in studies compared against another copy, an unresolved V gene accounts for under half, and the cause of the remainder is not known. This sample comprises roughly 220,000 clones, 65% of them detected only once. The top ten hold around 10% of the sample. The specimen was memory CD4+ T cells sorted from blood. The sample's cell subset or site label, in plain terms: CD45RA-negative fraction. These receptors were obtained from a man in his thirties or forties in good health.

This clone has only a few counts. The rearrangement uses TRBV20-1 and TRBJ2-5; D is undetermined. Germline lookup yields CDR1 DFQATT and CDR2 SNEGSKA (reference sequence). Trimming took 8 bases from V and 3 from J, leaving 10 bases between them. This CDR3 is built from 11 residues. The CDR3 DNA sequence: TGCAGTCGGTCAATAGAAGAGACCCAGTACTTC. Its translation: CSRSIEETQYF.

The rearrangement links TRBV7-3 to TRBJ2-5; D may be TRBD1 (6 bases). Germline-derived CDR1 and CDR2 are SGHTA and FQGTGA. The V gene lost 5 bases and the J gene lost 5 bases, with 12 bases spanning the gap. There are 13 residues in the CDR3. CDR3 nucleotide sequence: TGTGCCAGCAGCCTACAAAGGGGGGAGACCCAGTACTTC. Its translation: CASSLQRGETQYF.

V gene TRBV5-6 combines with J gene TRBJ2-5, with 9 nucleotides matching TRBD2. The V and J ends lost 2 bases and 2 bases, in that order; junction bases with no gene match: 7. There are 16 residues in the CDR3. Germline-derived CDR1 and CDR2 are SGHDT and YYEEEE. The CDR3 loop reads CASSFSPSGAQETQYF. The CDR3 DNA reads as TGTGCCAGCAGCTTCTCGCCTAGCGGGGCTCAAGAGACCCAGTACTTC.

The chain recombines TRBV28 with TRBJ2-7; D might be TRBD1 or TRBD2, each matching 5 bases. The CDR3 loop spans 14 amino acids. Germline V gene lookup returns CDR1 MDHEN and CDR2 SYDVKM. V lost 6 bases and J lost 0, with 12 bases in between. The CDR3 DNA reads TGTGCCAGCAGCCGGGGCAGGGCCTCCTACGAGCAGTACTTC. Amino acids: CASSRGRASYEQYF.

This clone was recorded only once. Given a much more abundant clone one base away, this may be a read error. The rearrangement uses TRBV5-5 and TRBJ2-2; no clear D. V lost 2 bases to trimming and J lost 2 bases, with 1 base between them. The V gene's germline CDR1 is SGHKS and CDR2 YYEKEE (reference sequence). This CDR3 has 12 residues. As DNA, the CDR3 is TGTGCCAGCAGCTTTAACACCGGGGAGCTGTTTTTT. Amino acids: CASSFNTGELFF.

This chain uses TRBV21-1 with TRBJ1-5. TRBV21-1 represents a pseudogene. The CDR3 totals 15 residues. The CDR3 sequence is CASSFRLAANQPQHF. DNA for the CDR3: TGTGCCAGCAGCTTCCGATTGGCGGCCAATCAGCCCCAGCATTTT.

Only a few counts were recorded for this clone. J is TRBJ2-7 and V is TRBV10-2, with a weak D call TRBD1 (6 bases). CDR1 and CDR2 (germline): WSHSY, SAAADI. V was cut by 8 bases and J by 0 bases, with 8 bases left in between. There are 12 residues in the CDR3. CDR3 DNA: TGCGCCAGCGGGACATACTCCTACGAGCAGTACTTC. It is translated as CASGTYSYEQYF.

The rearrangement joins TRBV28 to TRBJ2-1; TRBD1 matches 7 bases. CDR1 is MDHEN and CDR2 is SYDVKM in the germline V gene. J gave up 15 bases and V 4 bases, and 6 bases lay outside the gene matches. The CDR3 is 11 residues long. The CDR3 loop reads CASSSDRERFF. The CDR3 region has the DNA TGTGCCAGCAGTTCCGACAGGGAACGGTTCTTC. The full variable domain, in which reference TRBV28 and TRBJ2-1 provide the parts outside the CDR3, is DVKVTQSSRYLVKRTGEKVFLECVQDMDHENMFWYRQDPGLGLRLIYFSYDVKMKEKGDIPEGYSVSREKKERFSLILESASTNQTSMYLCASSSDRERFFGPGTRLTVL.

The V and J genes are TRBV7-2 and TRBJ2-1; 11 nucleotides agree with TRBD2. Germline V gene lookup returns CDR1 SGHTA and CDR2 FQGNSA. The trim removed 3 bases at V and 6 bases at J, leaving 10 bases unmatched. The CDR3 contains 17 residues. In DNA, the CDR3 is TGTGCCAGCAGCTTGAGAGTTCTAGCGGGAGGATCCAATGAGCAGTTCTTC. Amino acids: CASSLRVLAGGSNEQFF.

The CDR3 bases are TGTGCCAGCAGCTCCCGGACTAGCGGGCTCCCTGGGAAGCAGTACTTC. It yields the protein CASSSRTSGLPGKQYF. The chain couples TRBV13 to TRBJ2-7; TRBD2 aligns across 11 bases. The CDR3 has 16 amino acids. Germline CDR1 PRHDT, CDR2 FYEKMQ (reference sequence). After removal of 4 bases from V and 8 bases from J, the junction contained 13 bases not matched to a gene.